The source of this T cell receptor beta chain is a study of T cell changes during pregnancy in multiple sclerosis. J gave up 3 bases and V 4 bases, and 16 bases lay outside the gene matches. Per germline, CDR1 PRHDT and CDR2 FYEKMQ (reference sequence). This CDR3 has 19 amino acids. Produced via immunoSEQ multiplex PCR; TCRdb's table is partial and in-frame only. This sample has 70,000 to 100,000 clones, with 90% to 95% found just once. J is TRBJ2-1 and V is TRBV13, with TRBD2 identical over 9 bases. This TCR was sampled from a female donor with multiple sclerosis, enrolled in a pregnancy study. The source material was peripheral blood, sampled in the first trimester of pregnancy. CDR3 loop: CASSSPSWVLAGSYNEQFF. Here the CDR3 DNA reads TGTGCCAGCAGCTCACCAAGTTGGGTGCTAGCGGGGAGCTACAATGAGCAGTTCTTC.